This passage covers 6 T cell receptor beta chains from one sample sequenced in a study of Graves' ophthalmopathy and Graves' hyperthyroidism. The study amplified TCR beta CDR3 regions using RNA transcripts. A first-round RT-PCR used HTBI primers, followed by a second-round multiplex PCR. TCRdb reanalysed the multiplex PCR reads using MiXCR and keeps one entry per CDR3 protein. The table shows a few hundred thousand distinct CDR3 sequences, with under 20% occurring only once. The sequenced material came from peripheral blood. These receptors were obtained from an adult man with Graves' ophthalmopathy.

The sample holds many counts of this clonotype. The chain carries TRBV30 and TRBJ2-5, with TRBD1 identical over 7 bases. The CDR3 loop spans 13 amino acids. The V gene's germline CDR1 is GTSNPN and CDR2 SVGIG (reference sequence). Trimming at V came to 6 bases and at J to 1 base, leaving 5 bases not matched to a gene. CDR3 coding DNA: TGTGCCTGTAGTCGGGACAGCCAAGAGACCCAGTACTTC. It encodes CACSRDSQETQYF.

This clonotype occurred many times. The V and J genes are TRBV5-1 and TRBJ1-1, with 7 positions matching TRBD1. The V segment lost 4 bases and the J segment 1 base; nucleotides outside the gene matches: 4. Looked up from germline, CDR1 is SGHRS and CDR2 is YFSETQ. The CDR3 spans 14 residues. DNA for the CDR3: TGCGCCAGCAGCACTTACAGGGGGAACACTGAAGCTTTCTTT. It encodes CASSTYRGNTEAFF.

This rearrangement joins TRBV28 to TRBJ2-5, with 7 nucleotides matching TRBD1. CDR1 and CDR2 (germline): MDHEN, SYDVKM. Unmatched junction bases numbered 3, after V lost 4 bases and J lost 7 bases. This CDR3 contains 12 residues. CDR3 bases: TGTGCCAGCAGTTCGACAGGGAGGACCCAGTACTTC. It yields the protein CASSSTGRTQYF.

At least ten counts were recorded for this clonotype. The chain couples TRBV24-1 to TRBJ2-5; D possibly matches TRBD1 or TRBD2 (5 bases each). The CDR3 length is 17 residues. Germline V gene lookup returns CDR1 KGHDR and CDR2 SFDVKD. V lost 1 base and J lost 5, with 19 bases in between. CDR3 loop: CATSDFGVGEPRETQYF. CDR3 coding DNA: TGTGCCACCAGTGATTTTGGTGTAGGGGAGCCCCGGGAGACCCAGTACTTC.

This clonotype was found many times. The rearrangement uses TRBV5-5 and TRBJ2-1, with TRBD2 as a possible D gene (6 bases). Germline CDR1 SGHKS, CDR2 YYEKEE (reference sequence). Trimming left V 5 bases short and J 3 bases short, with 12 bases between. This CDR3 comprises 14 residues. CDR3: CASRPSSDYNEQFF. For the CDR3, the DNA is TGTGCCAGCAGACCGTCTAGCGACTACAATGAGCAGTTCTTC.

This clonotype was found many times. CDR3 in DNA: TGTGCCAGCAGCCAGGAGTCCTATAATTCACCCCTCCACTTT. Its protein product is CASSQESYNSPLHF. The chain has TRBV7-9 and TRBJ1-6; D remains ambiguous. The germline gives CDR1 SEHNR, CDR2 FQNEAQ (reference sequence). Trimming removed 5 bases from V and 1 base from J, with 6 bases in between. The CDR3 runs 14 residues.